Following are 9 T cell receptor beta chains from one sample sequenced in a study of T cells in Graves' hyperthyroidism and ophthalmopathy. There were TCR beta CDR3 regions amplified from RNA transcripts. HTBI primers drove first-round RT-PCR of the TCR CDR3. TCRdb redid the calling of the multiplex PCR reads with MiXCR, one entry per CDR3 protein. The profile shows hundreds of thousands of distinct CDR3 sequences, 38% of them singletons. Sequencing input: blood. The receptor source for this set is a man younger than 30 with Graves' hyperthyroidism.

This clonotype appeared a single time. The junction differs from germline at one of its ends, possibly a read error. This chain joins TRBV10-3 and TRBJ2-7; D is perhaps TRBD2 (5 bases). The CDR3 covers 15 residues. Germline V gene lookup returns CDR1 ENHRY and CDR2 SYGVKD. The CDR3 DNA reads as TGTGCCAGCAGTGCCCCCCTCGGGGTCCGCTACGAGCAGTACTTC. Its protein product is CASSAPLGVRYEQYF.

As regards this clonotype: The final CDR3 position lacks the conserved phenylalanine or tryptophan, pointing to a likely read error. No DNA is shown, since the ends of the CDR3 on it are uncertain; the CDR3 is the one TCRdb lists. The chain combines TRBV7-8 with TRBJ2-7; whether TRBD2, the table's D call, matches the DNA was not checked. Germline V gives CDR1 SGHVS, CDR2 FQNEAQ. The CDR3 sequence runs 8 residues, both termini included. The CDR3 loop is CASSLPAG.

This sequence joins TRBV10-3 and TRBJ1-2, with a possible D match to TRBD1 (5 bases). Per the germline V gene, CDR1 is ENHRY and CDR2 is SYGVKD. The CDR3 is made up of 11 amino acids. V gave up 10 bases and J gave up 4 bases, with 10 bases separating them. Here the CDR3 reads CASGGTYGYTF. The CDR3 bases are TGTGCCAGCGGGGGGACCTATGGCTACACCTTC.

This clonotype was seen many times. The rearrangement links TRBV2 to TRBJ2-2, with 7 bases matching TRBD1. Germline V gives CDR1 SNHLY, CDR2 FYNNEI. The CDR3 has 16 residues. J lost 5 bases, V lost 10 bases, and 16 bases had no gene match. This CDR3 is CAIIGPGGRGTGELFF. The CDR3 DNA sequence: TGTGCCATCATCGGCCCAGGGGGTCGAGGGACCGGGGAGCTGTTTTTT. Full variable domain (outside the CDR3, taken from reference TRBV2 and TRBJ2-2): EPEVTQTPSHQVTQMGQEVILRCVPISNHLYFYWYRQILGQKVEFLVSFYNNEISEKSEIFDDQFSVERPDGSNFTLKIRSTKLEDSAMYFCAIIGPGGRGTGELFFGEGSRLTVL.

Comments on this clonotype: The DNA is omitted, as the CDR3 cannot be located on it reliably, and the CDR3 follows TCRdb's listing. The gene calls are TRBV7-9 and TRBJ2-2; TRBD1 reflects the table's D call only, with no check against the DNA. Termini included, the CDR3 measures 16 amino acids. The germline V gene has CDR1 SEHNR and CDR2 FQNEAQ (reference sequence). CDR3 sequence: CASSLLPDRVGRGAVF.

The rearrangement uses TRBV2 and TRBJ2-7, with TRBD2 identical over 7 bases. The CDR3 extends over 15 amino acids. Germline values: CDR1 SNHLY, CDR2 FYNNEI. V shed 8 bases, J shed 3 bases, and the junction held 13 bases outside the gene matches. The CDR3 region is CASCVSGAFFYEQYF. CDR3 nucleotide sequence: TGTGCCAGCTGTGTCAGCGGGGCTTTCTTCTACGAGCAGTACTTC.

A few counts support this clonotype. The chain carries TRBV29-1 and TRBJ2-7; TRBD1 matches at 8 bases. The germline V gene has CDR1 SQVTM and CDR2 ANQGSEA. The V and J ends lost 2 bases and 2 bases, in that order; junction bases with no gene match: 14. The CDR3 length is 17 residues. The CDR3 spells CSVESNDPTGDTYEQYF. For the CDR3, the DNA is TGCAGCGTTGAATCCAACGATCCGACAGGGGATACCTACGAGCAGTACTTC.

The chain links TRBV2 to TRBJ1-5, with D possibly matching TRBD1 (5 bases). V dropped 3 bases and J dropped 11 bases, with 17 bases sitting between them. Germline CDR1 reads SNHLY; CDR2 reads FYNNEI. This CDR3 has 14 amino acids. For the CDR3, the DNA is TGTGCCAGCAGTGACACAGGTTCCGGTGAGACCCAGCATTTT. Its translation is CASSDTGSGETQHF.

This clonotype showed up just once. The genes are TRBV10-3 and TRBJ1-5; 7 nucleotides align to TRBD1. V gave up 10 bases and J gave up 3 bases; unmatched junction bases: 9. This CDR3 is built from 14 residues. CDR1 and CDR2 (germline): ENHRY, SYGVKD. The CDR3 here is CAKWDRRFNQPQHF. CDR3 bases: TGTGCCAAGTGGGACAGAAGGTTCAATCAGCCCCAGCATTTT.